Listed below are T cell receptor beta chains from one sample, sequenced in a study of T cell repertoires in cytomegalovirus infection. TCRdb passed the reads through MiXCR, listing each CDR3 protein once. The repertoire holds 200,000 or so distinct CDR3 sequences, around 40% seen once, with over 45% in the top ten. No cognate antigen is known for these TCRs. Sequences were derived from CD8+ T cells from cultured PBMCs, sampled from culture after CMV antigen stimulation. These TCRs come from a human donor in good health (CMV status not recorded). Some clones in this sample may be carry-over from other donors' samples. The CDR3 runs from the conserved cysteine through the conserved F or W. A D gene is named only where the DNA matches it firmly. Clone sizes are given selectively: once, few, many, or a class where the clone is expanded.

v_call	j_call	clone_size	d_call	cdr3_nt	cdr3_aa
TRBV15	TRBJ2-5	few	TRBD2	TGTGCCACCAGCAGGGTTAGCGGGGGAGCGGAGACCCAGTACTTC	CATSRVSGGAETQYF
TRBV7-6	TRBJ2-7	many	NA	TGTGCCAGCAGCCCTGGGACAAATGCCGTCGAGCAGTACTTC	CASSPGTNAVEQYF
TRBV11-2	TRBJ1-1	few	TRBD1	TGTGCCAGCAGCTACCCCCTGCTCCGGGACAGGGATTTGTGGACTGAAGCTTTCTTT	CASSYPLLRDRDLWTEAFF
TRBV7-9	TRBJ2-3	NA	NA	TGTGCCAGCGCGGGGCGAGATACGCAGTATTTT	CASAGRDTQYF
TRBV4-2	TRBJ2-6	NA	TRBD2	TGTGCCAGCAGCCAAGAACCAGCGGGAAGCTCTGGGGCCAACGTCCTGACTTTC	CASSQEPAGSSGANVLTF
TRBV15	TRBJ2-5	NA	NA	TGTGCCACCAGCAGAGGAGCGGCCGGCGGGACCCAGTACTTC	CATSRGAAGGTQYF
TRBV28	TRBJ2-4	NA	NA	TGTGCCAGCAGTTTAGCGGCCCTCAGTGGAGCCAAAAACATTCAGTACTTC	CASSLAALSGAKNIQYF
TRBV7-6	TRBJ2-1	NA	NA	TGTGCCAGCAGCCCCCTCAGGGGGGAATCCTACAATGAGCAGTTCTTC	CASSPLRGESYNEQFF
TRBV25-1	TRBJ1-2	NA	NA	TGTGCCAGCAGTGAACGGGGAGAGAGGGGTTATGGCTACACCTTC	CASSERGERGYGYTF
TRBV28	TRBJ1-4	NA	NA	TGTGCCAGCAGTGGGCGGCTAGCAACTAATGAAAATCTGTTTTTT	CASSGRLATNENLFF
TRBV4-2	TRBJ1-2	NA	TRBD1	TGTGCCAGCAGCCAGACGACAGGGGACTATGGCTACACCTTC	CASSQTTGDYGYTF
TRBV12-3/TRBV12-4	TRBJ2-1	NA	NA	TGTGCCAGCAGCTCCCTAATCCTACTTGGGGGAGAAAGGTCCTACAATGAGCCGTTCTTC	CASSSLILLGGERSYNEPFF
TRBV11-3	TRBJ2-2	NA	TRBD2	TGTGCCAGCGCAAAGGGGACTAGCGGAGAGACCGGGGAGCTGTTTTTT	CASAKGTSGETGELFF
TRBV7-9	TRBJ2-1	NA	NA	TGTGCCAGCAGCTCCAGGACTAACTACAATGAGCAGTTCTTC	CASSSRTNYNEQFF
TRBV7-3	TRBJ2-6	NA	TRBD1	TGTGCCAGCAGCTTAATGCCCTCGCTGGACAGGGCCTCTGGGGCCAACGTCCTGACTTTC	CASSLMPSLDRASGANVLTF
TRBV11-2	TRBJ2-3	few	NA	TGTGCCAGCAGCTTGGAAGGGCTTGGGTCAGATACGCAGTATTTT	CASSLEGLGSDTQYF
TRBV7-8	TRBJ2-1	NA	TRBD2	TGTGCCACATCTACAATGGGGGGAGGGCGAGCTTACAATGAGCAGTTCTTC	CATSTMGGGRAYNEQFF
TRBV4-2	TRBJ1-6	few	NA	TGTGCCAGCAGCCAAGGCTTTACCCCCGTGGCACCCCTCCACTTT	CASSQGFTPVAPLHF
TRBV7-4	TRBJ1-1	NA	NA	TGTGCCAGCAGCTTAGACGAAGGGGAGGACACTGAAGCTTTCTTT	CASSLDEGEDTEAFF
TRBV14	TRBJ2-1	few	NA	TGTGCCAGCAGCCAAGGAGGGACTCGGAAGCAGTTCTTC	CASSQGGTRKQFF
TRBV7-9	TRBJ2-2	NA	NA	TGTGCCAGCAGCAGGACAGCCTCGAACACCGGGGAGCTGTTTTTT	CASSRTASNTGELFF
TRBV6-4	TRBJ2-2	NA	TRBD2	TGTGCCAGCAGAGCTCAAGGACTAGCGGGAGGGACCGGGGAGCTGTTTTTT	CASRAQGLAGGTGELFF
TRBV7-3	TRBJ2-1	few	TRBD2	TGTGCCAGCAGCCTTCTAGCGGGACCCAACAATGAGCAGTTCTTC	CASSLLAGPNNEQFF
TRBV7-4	TRBJ2-5	NA	TRBD2	TGTGCCAGCAGCCTTGGACTAGCGGCACTAGGGACCCAGTACTTC	CASSLGLAALGTQYF
TRBV20-1	TRBJ2-1	once	NA	TGCAGTGCTAGAGATCAATCCCCCTCTAAAGCGGACTTCTACAATGAGCAGTTCTTC	CSARDQSPSKADFYNEQFF
TRBV4-2	TRBJ1-1	few	NA	TGTGCCAGCAGCCAAGATGGGGGGGCTGACACTGAAGCTTTCTTT	CASSQDGGADTEAFF
TRBV6-1	TRBJ2-3	NA	NA	TGTGCCAGCAGTTATGTTCTTGGGCGGCGGGCCGAAGATACGCAGTATTTT	CASSYVLGRRAEDTQYF